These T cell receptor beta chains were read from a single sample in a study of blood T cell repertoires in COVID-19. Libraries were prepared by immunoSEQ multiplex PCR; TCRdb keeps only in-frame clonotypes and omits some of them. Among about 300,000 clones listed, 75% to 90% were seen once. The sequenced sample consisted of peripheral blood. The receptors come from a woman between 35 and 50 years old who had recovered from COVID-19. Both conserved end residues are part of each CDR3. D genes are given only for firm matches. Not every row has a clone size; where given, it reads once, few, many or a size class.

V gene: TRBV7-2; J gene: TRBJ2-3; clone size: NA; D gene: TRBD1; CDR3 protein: CASSRGDRVGTDTQYF; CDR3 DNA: TGTGCCAGCAGCAGGGGGGACAGGGTGGGCACAGATACGCAGTATTTT
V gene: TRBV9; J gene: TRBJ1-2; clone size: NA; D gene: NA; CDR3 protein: CASSVAWIDRPLEGYTF; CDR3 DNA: TGTGCCAGCAGCGTTGCTTGGATCGACAGGCCCCTCGAGGGCTACACCTTC
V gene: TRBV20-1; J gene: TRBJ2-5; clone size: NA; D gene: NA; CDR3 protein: CSASLVLLQETQYF; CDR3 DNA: TGCAGTGCTAGTCTCGTACTGTTACAAGAGACCCAGTACTTC
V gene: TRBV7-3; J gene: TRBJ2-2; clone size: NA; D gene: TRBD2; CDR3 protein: CASSSAPWGGGNGELFF; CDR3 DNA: TGTGCCAGCAGCTCCGCCCCCTGGGGCGGGGGGAACGGGGAGCTGTTTTTT
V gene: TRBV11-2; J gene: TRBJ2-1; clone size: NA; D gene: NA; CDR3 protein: CASSYGATVRNNEQFF; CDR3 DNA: TGTGCCAGCAGCTATGGGGCGACAGTGAGGAACAATGAGCAGTTCTTC
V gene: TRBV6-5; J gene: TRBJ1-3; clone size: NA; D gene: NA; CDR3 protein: CASSFSLTASGNTIYF; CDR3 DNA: TGTGCCAGCAGTTTCTCCTTGACTGCTTCTGGAAACACCATATATTTT
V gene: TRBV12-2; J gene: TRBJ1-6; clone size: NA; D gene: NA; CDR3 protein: CASRLAPGPNSPLHF; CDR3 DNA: TGTGCAAGTCGCTTAGCGCCAGGGCCTAATTCACCCCTCCACTTT
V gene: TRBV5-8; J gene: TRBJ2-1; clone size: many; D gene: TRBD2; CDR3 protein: CASSWVLAGGPVDEQFF; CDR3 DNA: TGTGCCAGCAGCTGGGTACTAGCGGGGGGTCCGGTGGATGAGCAGTTCTTC
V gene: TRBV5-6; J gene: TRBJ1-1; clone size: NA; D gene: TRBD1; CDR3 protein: CASSWVGTVNTEAFF; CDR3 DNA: TGTGCCAGCAGCTGGGTGGGGACAGTGAACACTGAAGCTTTCTTT
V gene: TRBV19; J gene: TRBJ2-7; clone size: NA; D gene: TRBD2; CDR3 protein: CASRRGLAGEQYF; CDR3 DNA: TGTGCCAGTAGGAGGGGACTAGCTGGCGAGCAGTACTTC
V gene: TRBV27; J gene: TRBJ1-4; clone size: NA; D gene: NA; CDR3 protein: CASSLRQEEKLFF; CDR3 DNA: TGTGCCAGCAGTCTCCGACAAGAAGAAAAACTGTTTTTT
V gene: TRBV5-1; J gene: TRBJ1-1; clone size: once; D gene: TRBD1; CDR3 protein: CASSTGTGGSEAFF; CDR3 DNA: TGCGCCAGCAGCACGGGGACAGGGGGCTCTGAAGCTTTCTTT
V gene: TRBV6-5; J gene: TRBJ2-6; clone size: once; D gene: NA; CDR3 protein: CASSYLSGANVLTF; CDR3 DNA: TGTGCCAGCAGTTACTTATCTGGGGCCAACGTCCTGACTTTC
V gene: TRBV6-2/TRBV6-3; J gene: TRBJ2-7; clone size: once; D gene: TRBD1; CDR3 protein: CASSYLGDRKNEQYF; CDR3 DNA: TGTGCCAGCAGTTACTTGGGGGACAGGAAGAACGAGCAGTACTTC
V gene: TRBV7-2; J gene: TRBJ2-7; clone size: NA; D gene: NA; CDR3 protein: CASSLRQGLFSYEQYF; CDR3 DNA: TGTGCCAGCAGCCTCAGACAGGGACTCTTTTCCTACGAGCAGTACTTC
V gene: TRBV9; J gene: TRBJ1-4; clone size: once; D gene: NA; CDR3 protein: CASSAPPGGELFF; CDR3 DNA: TGTGCCAGCAGCGCACCCCCGGGGGGGGAACTGTTTTTT
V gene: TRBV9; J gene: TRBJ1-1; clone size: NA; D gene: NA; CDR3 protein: CASSVRPGVSDRAEAFF; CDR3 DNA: TGTGCCAGCAGCGTTAGGCCAGGGGTAAGCGATAGGGCTGAAGCTTTCTTT
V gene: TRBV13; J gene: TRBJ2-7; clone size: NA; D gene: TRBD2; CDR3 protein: CASSLGGSRGLAGEQYF; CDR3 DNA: TGTGCCAGCAGCTTAGGAGGGTCGAGGGGACTAGCGGGCGAGCAGTACTTC
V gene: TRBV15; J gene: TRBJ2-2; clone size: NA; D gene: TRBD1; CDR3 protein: CATSRVPNIQGAGTGELFF; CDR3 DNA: TGTGCCACCAGCAGAGTCCCAAACATACAGGGGGCGGGGACCGGGGAGCTGTTTTTT
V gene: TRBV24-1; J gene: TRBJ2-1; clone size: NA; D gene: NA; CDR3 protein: CATMGSGDEQFF; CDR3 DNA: TGTGCCACCATGGGTAGCGGCGATGAGCAGTTCTTC
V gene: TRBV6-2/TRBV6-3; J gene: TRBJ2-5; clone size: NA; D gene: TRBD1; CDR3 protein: CASSLRRTLRGETQYF; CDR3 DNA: TGTGCCAGCAGTTTACGAAGGACACTCAGGGGGGAGACCCAGTACTTC
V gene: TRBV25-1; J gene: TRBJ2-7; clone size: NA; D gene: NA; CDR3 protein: CASSPWRDPTPDEQYF; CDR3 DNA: TGTGCCAGCAGTCCCTGGCGGGACCCCACTCCGGACGAGCAGTACTTC
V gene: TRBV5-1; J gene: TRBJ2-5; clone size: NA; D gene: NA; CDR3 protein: CASSPPSLAKKQETQYF; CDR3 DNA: TGCGCCAGCAGCCCACCCTCTTTAGCGAAGAAGCAAGAGACCCAGTACTTC
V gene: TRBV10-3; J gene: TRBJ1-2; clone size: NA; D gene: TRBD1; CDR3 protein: CALHPTGDNYGYTF; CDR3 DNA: TGTGCCCTTCACCCCACAGGGGACAACTATGGCTACACCTTC
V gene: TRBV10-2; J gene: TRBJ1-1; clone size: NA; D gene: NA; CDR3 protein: CASSEGAKTEAFF; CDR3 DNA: TGCGCCAGCAGTGAAGGGGCCAAGACTGAAGCTTTCTTT
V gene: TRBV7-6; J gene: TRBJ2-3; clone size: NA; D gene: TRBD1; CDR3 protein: CASSLLTGVSTDTQYF; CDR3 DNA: TGTGCCAGCAGCCTACTTACAGGGGTGAGCACAGATACGCAGTATTTT
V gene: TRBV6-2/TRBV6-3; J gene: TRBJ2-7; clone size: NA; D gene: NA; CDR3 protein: CASSYNQEASYEQYF; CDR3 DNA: TGTGCCAGCAGTTACAACCAGGAGGCCTCCTACGAGCAGTACTTC
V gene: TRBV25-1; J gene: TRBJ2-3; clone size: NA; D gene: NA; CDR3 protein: CASSEYTPRDTQYF; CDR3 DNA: TGTGCCAGCAGTGAATATACTCCGAGGGATACGCAGTATTTT
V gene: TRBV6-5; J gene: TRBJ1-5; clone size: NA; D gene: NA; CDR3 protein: CASSYSGGNQPQHF; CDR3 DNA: TGTGCCAGCAGTTACTCCGGGGGCAATCAGCCCCAGCATTTT
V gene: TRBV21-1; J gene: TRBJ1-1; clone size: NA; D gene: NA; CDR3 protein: CASGLTRVNTEAFF; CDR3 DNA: TGTGCCAGCGGCCTTACACGGGTGAACACTGAAGCTTTCTTT
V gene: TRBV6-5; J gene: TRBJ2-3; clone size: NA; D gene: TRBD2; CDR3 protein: CASIGLAHTDTQYF; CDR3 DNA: TGTGCCAGCATTGGACTAGCCCACACAGATACGCAGTATTTT
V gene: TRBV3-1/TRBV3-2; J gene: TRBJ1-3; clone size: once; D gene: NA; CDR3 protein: CASSLAPGGNTIYF; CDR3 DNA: TGTGCCAGCAGCCTGGCCCCGGGGGGGAACACCATATATTTT
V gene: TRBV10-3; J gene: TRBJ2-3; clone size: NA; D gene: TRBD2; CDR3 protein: CAISESKVSGATTDTQYF; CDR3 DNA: TGTGCCATCAGTGAGTCGAAGGTTAGCGGGGCCACCACAGATACGCAGTATTTT
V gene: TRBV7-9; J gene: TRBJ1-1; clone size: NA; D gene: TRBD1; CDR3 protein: CASSLPGGAGTEAFF; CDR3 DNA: TGTGCCAGCAGCTTACCAGGGGGCGCGGGTACTGAAGCTTTCTTT
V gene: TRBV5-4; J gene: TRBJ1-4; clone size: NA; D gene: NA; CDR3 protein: CASSLDPLGGGSEKLFF; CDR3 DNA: TGTGCCAGCAGCTTGGACCCTCTGGGGGGAGGGAGCGAAAAACTGTTTTTT
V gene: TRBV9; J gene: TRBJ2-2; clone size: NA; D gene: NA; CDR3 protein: CASRENVGQTGELFF; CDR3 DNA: TGTGCCAGCAGGGAGAACGTGGGGCAGACCGGGGAGCTGTTTTTT